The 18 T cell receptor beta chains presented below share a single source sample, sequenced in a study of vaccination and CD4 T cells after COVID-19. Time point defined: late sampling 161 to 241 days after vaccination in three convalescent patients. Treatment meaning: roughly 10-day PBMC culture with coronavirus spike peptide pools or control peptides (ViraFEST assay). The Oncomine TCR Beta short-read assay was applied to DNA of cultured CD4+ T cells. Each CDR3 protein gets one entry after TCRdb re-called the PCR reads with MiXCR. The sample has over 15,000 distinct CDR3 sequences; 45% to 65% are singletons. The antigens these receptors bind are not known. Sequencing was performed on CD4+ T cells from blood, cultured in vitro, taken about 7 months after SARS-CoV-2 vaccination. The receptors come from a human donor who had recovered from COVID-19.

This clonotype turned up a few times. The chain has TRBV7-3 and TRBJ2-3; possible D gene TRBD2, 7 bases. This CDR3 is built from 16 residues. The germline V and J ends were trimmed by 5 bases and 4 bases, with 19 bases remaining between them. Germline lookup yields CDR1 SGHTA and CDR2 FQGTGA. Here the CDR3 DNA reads TGTGCCAGCAGCCTTGATGGGGGGGCGGTTCCAGATACGCAGTATTTT. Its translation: CASSLDGGAVPDTQYF.

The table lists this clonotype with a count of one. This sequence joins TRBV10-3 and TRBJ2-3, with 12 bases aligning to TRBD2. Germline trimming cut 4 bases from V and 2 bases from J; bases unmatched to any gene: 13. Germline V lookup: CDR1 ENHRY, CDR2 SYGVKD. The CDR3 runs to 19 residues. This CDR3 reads CAISGQTSGGLGSTDTQYF. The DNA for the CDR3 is TGTGCCATCAGTGGACAGACTAGCGGGGGCCTCGGGTCCACAGATACGCAGTATTTT.

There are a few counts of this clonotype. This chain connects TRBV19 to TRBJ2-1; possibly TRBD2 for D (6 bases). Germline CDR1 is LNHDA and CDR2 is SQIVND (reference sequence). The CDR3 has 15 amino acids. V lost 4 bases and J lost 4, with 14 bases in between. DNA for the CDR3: TGTGCCAGTAGTAGAACCGGGACTGTGTACAATGAGCAGTTCTTC. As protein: CASSRTGTVYNEQFF.

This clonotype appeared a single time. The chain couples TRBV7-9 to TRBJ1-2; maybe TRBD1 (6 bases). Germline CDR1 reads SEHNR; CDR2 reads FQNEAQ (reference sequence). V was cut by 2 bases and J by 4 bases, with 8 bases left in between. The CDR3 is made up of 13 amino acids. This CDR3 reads CASSLTGIYGYTF. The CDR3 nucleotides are TGTGCCAGCAGCTTAACAGGGATCTATGGCTACACCTTC.

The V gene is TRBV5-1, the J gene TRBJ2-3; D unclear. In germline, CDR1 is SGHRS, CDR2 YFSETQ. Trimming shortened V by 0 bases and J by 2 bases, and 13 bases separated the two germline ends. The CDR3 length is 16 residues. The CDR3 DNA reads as TGCGCCAGCAGCTTGGGCGGCCCCGCGAACACAGATACGCAGTATTTT. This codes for CASSLGGPANTDTQYF.

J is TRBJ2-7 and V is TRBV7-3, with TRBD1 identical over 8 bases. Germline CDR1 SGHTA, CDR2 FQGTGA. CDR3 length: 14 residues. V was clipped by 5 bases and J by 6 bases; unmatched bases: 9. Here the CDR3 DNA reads TGTGCCAGCAGCGCGACAGGGGAAGGTGGCGAGCAGTACTTC. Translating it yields CASSATGEGGEQYF. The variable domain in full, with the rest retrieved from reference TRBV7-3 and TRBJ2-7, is GAGVSQTPSNKVTEKGKYVELRCDPISGHTALYWYRQSLGQGPEFLIYFQGTGAADDSGLPNDRFFAVRPEGSVSTLKIQRTERGDSAVYLCASSATGEGGEQYFGPGTRLTVT.

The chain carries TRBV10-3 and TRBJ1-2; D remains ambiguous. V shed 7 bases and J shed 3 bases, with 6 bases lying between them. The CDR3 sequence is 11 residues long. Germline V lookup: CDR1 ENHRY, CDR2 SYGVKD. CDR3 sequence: CAIKRDYGYTF. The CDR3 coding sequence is TGTGCCATCAAGAGGGACTATGGCTACACCTTC.

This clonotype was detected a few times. CDR3 sequence: CASRQGSTSQPQHF. The CDR3 DNA sequence: TGTGCCAGCAGACAGGGAAGTACATCTCAGCCCCAGCATTTT. V gene TRBV2 combines with J gene TRBJ1-5, with D perhaps matching TRBD1 (6 bases). The CDR3 spans 14 residues. V shed 6 bases and J shed 6 bases, with 15 bases lying between them. Per germline, CDR1 SNHLY and CDR2 FYNNEI.

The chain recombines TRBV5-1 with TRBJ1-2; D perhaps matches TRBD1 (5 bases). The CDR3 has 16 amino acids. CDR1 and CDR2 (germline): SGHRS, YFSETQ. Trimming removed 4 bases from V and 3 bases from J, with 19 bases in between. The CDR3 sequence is CASSLRGEVSHYGYTF. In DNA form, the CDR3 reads TGCGCCAGCAGCCTAAGGGGCGAAGTTTCTCACTATGGCTACACCTTC.

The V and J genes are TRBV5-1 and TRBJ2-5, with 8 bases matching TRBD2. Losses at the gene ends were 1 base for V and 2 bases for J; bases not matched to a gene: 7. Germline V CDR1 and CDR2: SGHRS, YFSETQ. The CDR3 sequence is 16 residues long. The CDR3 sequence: CASSLYGSGDQETQYF. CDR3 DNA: TGCGCCAGCAGCTTGTACGGTAGCGGGGATCAAGAGACCCAGTACTTC.

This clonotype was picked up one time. Here the CDR3 reads CASSVGRGSGRFQETQYF. CDR3 nucleotide sequence: TGTGCCAGCAGCGTAGGCCGGGGTAGCGGTCGATTCCAAGAGACCCAGTACTTC. The rearrangement joins TRBV9 to TRBJ2-5; a possible D gene is TRBD2 (6 bases). The CDR3 has 18 residues. Deletions cut 0 bases from V and 1 base from J, with 19 bases between. Germline CDR1 SGDLS, CDR2 YYNGEE.

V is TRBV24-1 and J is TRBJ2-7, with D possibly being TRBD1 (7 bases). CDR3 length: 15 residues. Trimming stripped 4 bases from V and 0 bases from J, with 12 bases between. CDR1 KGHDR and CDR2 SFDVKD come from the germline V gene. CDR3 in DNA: TGTGCCACCAGTGACCCCAGGGGGGCCTCCTACGAGCAGTACTTC. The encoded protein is CATSDPRGASYEQYF.

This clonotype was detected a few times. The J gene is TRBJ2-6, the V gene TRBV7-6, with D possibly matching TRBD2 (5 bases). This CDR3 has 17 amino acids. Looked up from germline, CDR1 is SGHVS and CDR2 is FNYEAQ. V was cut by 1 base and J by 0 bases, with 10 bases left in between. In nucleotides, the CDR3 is TGTGCCAGCAGCTTAGGGACGGGATACTCTGGGGCCAACGTCCTGACTTTC. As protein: CASSLGTGYSGANVLTF.

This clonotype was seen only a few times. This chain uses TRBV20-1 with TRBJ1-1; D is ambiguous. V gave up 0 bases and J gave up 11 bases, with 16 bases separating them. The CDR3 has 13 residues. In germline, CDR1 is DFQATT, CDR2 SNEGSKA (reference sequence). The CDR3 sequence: CSARDDLYNGAFF. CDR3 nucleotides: TGCAGTGCTAGAGATGACCTATATAATGGGGCTTTCTTT.

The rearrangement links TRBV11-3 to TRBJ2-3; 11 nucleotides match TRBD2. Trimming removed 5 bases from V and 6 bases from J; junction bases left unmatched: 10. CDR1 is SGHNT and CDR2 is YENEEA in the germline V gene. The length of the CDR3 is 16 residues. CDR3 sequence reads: CASSERLAGISDTQYF. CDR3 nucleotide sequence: TGTGCCAGCAGCGAACGACTAGCGGGAATATCGGATACGCAGTATTTT. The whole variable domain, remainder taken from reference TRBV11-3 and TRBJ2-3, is EAGVVQSPRYKIIEKKQPVAFWCNPISGHNTLYWYLQNLGQGPELLIRYENEEAVDDSQLPKDRFSAERLKGVDSTLKIQPAELGDSAVYLCASSERLAGISDTQYFGPGTRLTVL.

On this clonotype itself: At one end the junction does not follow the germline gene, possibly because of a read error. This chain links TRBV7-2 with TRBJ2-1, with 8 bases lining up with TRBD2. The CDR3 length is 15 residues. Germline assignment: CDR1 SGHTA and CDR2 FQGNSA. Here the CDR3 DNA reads TGTGCCGGCAGCTTAGACAGCGGGGGCTACAATGAGCAGTTCTTC. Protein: CAGSLDSGGYNEQFF.

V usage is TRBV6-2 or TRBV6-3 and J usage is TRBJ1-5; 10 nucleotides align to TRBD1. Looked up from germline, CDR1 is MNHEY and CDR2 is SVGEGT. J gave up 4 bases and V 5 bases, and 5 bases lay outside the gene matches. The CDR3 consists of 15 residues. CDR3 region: CASSPGTGVNQPQHF. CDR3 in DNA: TGTGCCAGCAGTCCCGGGACAGGGGTTAATCAGCCCCAGCATTTT.

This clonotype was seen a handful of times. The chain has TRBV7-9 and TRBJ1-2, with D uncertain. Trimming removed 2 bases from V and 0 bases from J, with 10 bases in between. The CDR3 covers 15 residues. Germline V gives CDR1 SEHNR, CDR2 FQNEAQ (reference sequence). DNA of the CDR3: TGTGCCAGCAGCTTATTTGGCGGTACTAACTATGGCTACACCTTC. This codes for CASSLFGGTNYGYTF.